This T cell receptor (beta chain) was retrieved from a study of T cell changes during pregnancy in multiple sclerosis. Here immunoSEQ multiplex PCR was the method, and the copy in TCRdb shows in-frame clones only, minus some. The sample consists of almost 95,000 clones, more than 85% of them appearing once. The CDR3 is 13 residues long. The V gene lost 5 bases and the J gene lost 4 bases, with 9 bases spanning the gap. Germline V gene data show CDR1 as MNHEY and CDR2 as SVGAGI. The genes are TRBV6-5 and TRBJ2-1; D unclear. The starting material was peripheral blood, obtained in the first trimester of pregnancy. The sequence was collected from a female donor with multiple sclerosis, enrolled in a pregnancy study. The CDR3 nucleotides are TGTGCCAGCAGTACTCACAGATACAATGAGCAGTTCTTC. Its protein is CASSTHRYNEQFF.